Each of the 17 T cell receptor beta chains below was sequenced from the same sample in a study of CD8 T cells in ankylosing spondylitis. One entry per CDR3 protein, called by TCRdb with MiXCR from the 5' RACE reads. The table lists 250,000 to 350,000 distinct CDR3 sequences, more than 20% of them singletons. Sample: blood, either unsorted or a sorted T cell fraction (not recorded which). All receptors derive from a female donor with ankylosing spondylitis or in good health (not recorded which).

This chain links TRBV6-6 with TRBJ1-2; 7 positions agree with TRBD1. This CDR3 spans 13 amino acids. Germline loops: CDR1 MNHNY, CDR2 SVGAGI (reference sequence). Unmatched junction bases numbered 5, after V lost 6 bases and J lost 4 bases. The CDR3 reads CASSTDRFYGYTF. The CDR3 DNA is TGTGCCAGCAGCACGGACAGGTTCTATGGCTACACCTTC.

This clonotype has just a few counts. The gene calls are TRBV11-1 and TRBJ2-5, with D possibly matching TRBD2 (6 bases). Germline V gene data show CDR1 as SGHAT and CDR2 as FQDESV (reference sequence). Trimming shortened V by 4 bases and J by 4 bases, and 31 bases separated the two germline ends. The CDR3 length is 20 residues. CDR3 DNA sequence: TGTGCCAGCAGCTGGGGGACTGGCGGGCCCTCCTTAAGCCGGGTAGAGACCCAGTACTTC. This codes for CASSWGTGGPSLSRVETQYF.

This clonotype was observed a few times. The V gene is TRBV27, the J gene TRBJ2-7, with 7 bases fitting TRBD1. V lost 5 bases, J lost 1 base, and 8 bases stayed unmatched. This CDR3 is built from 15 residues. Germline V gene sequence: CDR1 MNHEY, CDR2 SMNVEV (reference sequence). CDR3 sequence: CASSPRQGRSYEQYF. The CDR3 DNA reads TGTGCCAGCAGTCCAAGACAGGGCCGATCCTACGAGCAGTACTTC.

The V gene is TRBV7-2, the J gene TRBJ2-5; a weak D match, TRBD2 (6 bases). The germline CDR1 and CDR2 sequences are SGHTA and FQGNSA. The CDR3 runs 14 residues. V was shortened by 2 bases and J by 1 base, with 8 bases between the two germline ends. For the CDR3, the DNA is TGTGCCAGCAGCTTACAGGGAGGCCAAGAGACCCAGTACTTC. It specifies CASSLQGGQETQYF.

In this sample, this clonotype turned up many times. DNA of the CDR3: TGTGCCAGCAGCTTGGGGGATGGAGAGACCCAGTACTTC. Encoded protein: CASSLGDGETQYF. The chain has TRBV7-2 and TRBJ2-5; D tentatively reads TRBD1 or TRBD2 (5 bases each). V was clipped by 3 bases and J by 4 bases, with 9 bases between them. The CDR3 is made up of 13 amino acids. The germline gives CDR1 SGHTA, CDR2 FQGNSA. Full variable domain (remainder filled in from reference TRBV7-2 and TRBJ2-5): GAGVSQSPSNKVTEKGKDVELRCDPISGHTALYWYRQSLGQGLEFLIYFQGNSAPDKSGLPSDRFSAERTGGSVSTLTIQRTQQEDSAVYLCASSLGDGETQYFGPGTRLLVL.

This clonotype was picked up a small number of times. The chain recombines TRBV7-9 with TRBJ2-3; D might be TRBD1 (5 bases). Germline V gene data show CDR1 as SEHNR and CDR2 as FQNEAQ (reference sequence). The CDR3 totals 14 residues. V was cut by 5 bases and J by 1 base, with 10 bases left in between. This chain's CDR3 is CASSPRARTDTQYF. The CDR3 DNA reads TGTGCCAGCAGCCCCAGGGCCCGCACAGATACGCAGTATTTT.

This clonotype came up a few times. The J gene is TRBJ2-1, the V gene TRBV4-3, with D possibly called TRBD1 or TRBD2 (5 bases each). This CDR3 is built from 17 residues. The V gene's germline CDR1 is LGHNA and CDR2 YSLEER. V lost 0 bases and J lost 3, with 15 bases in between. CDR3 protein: CASSQDIRDPLYNEQFF. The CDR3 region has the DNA TGCGCCAGCAGCCAAGATATCCGGGACCCCCTCTACAATGAGCAGTTCTTC.

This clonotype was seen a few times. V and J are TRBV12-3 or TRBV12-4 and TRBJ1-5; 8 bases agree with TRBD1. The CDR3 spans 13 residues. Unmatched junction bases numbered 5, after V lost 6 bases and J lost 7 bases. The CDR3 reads CASSFGQGQPQHF. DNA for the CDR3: TGTGCCAGCAGCTTCGGACAGGGACAGCCCCAGCATTTT.

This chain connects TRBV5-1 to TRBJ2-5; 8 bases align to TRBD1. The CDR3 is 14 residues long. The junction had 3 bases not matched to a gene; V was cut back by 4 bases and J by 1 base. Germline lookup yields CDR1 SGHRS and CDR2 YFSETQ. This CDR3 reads CASSPGTGQETQYF. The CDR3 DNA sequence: TGCGCCAGCAGCCCCGGGACAGGCCAAGAGACCCAGTACTTC.

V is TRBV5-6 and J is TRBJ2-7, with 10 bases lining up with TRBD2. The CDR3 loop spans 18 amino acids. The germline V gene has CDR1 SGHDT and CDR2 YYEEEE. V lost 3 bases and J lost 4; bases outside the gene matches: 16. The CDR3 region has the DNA TGTGCCAGCAGCTCCAATGGGAAACTAGCGGGAAAGGATTACGAGCAGTACTTC. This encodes CASSSNGKLAGKDYEQYF.

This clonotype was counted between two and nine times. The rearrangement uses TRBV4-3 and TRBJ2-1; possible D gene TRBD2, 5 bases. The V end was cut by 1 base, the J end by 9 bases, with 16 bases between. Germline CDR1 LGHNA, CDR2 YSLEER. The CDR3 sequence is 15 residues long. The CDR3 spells CASSQGGRVAGEQFF. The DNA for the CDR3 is TGCGCCAGCAGCCAAGGTGGGAGAGTGGCGGGTGAGCAGTTCTTC.

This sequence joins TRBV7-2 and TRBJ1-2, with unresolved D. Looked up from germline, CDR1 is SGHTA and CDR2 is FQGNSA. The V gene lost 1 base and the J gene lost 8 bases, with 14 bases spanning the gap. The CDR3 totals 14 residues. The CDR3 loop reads CASSLGFRVGGYTF. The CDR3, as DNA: TGTGCCAGCAGCTTAGGGTTTAGGGTCGGGGGCTACACCTTC.

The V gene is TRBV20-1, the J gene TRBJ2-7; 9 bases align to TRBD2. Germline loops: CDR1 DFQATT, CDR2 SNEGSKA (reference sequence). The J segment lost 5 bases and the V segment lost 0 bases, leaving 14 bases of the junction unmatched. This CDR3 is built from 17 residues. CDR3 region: CSARDRYSGRIQDEQYF. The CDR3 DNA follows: TGCAGTGCTAGAGATCGGTATAGCGGGAGAATACAAGACGAGCAGTACTTC.

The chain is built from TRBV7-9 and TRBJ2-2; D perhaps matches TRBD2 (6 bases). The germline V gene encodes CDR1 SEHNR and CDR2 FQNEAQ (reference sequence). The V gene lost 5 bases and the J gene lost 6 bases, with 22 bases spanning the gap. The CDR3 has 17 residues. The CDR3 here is CASSPPLATRWAGELFF. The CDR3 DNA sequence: TGTGCCAGCAGCCCCCCTCTAGCGACCCGTTGGGCCGGGGAGCTGTTTTTT.

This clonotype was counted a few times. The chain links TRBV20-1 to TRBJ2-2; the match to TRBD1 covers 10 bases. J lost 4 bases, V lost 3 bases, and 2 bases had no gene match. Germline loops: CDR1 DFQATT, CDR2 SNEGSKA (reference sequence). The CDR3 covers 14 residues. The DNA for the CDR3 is TGCAGTGCTAGGGACAGGGGGACCACCGGGGAGCTGTTTTTT. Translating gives CSARDRGTTGELFF.

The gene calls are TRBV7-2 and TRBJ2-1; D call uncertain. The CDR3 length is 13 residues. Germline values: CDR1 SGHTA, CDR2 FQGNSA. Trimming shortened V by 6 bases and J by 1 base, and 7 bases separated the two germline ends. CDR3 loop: CASRESSYNEQFF. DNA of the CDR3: TGTGCCAGCAGAGAGTCTTCCTACAATGAGCAGTTCTTC.

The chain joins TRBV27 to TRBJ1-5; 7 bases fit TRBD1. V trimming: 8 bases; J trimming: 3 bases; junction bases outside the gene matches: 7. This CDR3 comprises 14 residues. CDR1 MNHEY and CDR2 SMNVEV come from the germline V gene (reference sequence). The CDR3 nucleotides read TGTGCCAGCTCACAGACAGGGCTCAATCAGCCCCAGCATTTT. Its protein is CASSQTGLNQPQHF.